Presented here are 9 T cell receptor beta chains from one specimen sequenced in a study of blood T cell repertoires in COVID-19. Profiled with immunoSEQ multiplex PCR; TCRdb holds only in-frame clones, not every one. The data hold around 300,000 clones, with roughly nine tenths observed a single time. Input material: PBMCs or T cells enriched from blood (not recorded which). The receptors shown here come from a woman aged 18-30 years who had recovered from COVID-19.

J is TRBJ2-5 and V is TRBV15; 9 nucleotides line up with TRBD1. The CDR3 runs to 15 residues. CDR1 is LNHNV, CDR2 YYDKDF, per germline (reference sequence). With V trimmed by 5 bases and J by 5 bases, 9 bases remained unmatched. The CDR3 sequence: CATSPRQGGTETQYF. In DNA form, the CDR3 reads TGTGCCACCAGCCCCCGACAGGGGGGTACTGAGACCCAGTACTTC.

V gene TRBV4-2 combines with J gene TRBJ2-3; TRBD2 matches at 9 bases. Germline CDR1 is LGHNA and CDR2 is YNFKEQ. Unmatched junction bases numbered 7, after V lost 1 base and J lost 5 bases. This CDR3 region has 16 residues. The CDR3 loop reads CASSQGGGGAQDTQYF. CDR3 nucleotide sequence: TGTGCCAGCAGCCAAGGGGGCGGGGGGGCCCAAGATACGCAGTATTTT.

This sequence joins TRBV10-2 and TRBJ1-1; D perhaps matches TRBD1 (6 bases). The germline gives CDR1 WSHSY, CDR2 SAAADI. The CDR3 sequence is 17 residues long. Trimming left V 2 bases short and J 3 bases short, with 19 bases between. CDR3 bases: TGCGCCAGCAGTGAGACCCAAATCACAGGGTTTCACACTGAAGCTTTCTTT. Translating gives CASSETQITGFHTEAFF.

The chain links TRBV2 to TRBJ1-2; TRBD1 aligns across 8 bases. The V segment lost 6 bases and the J segment 8 bases; nucleotides outside the gene matches: 8. The CDR3 spans 13 residues. CDR1 SNHLY and CDR2 FYNNEI come from the germline V gene. The CDR3 DNA reads as TGTGCCAGCAGGGGTAGCAGGGGGCACGGCTACACCTTC. Amino acids: CASRGSRGHGYTF.

The gene calls are TRBV19 and TRBJ2-7, with D perhaps matching TRBD2 (6 bases). The V and J ends lost 2 bases and 6 bases respectively, with 11 bases between them. This CDR3 has 13 residues. CDR1 and CDR2 from the germline V gene are LNHDA and SQIVND (reference sequence). The CDR3 is CASSIRPGVEQYF. Here the CDR3 DNA reads TGTGCCAGTAGTATACGGCCGGGAGTCGAGCAGTACTTC.

This clone has just one count. V gene TRBV28 combines with J gene TRBJ2-7, with D possibly being TRBD1 (5 bases). V was trimmed by 2 bases and J by 7 bases, leaving 6 bases between them. This CDR3 has 11 residues. Germline-derived CDR1 and CDR2 are MDHEN and SYDVKM. The CDR3 DNA is TGTGCCAGCAGTTTAAGGGGAGAGCAGTACTTC. It translates to CASSLRGEQYF.

The chain combines TRBV11-2 with TRBJ2-7; 9 positions match TRBD1. The CDR3 is 16 residues long. The J segment lost 2 bases and the V segment lost 5 bases, leaving 10 bases of the junction unmatched. The germline V gene encodes CDR1 SGHAT and CDR2 FQNNGV. CDR3 bases: TGTGCCAGCAGCGCCACAGGGGGCGCTTTTCCCTACGAGCAGTACTTC. It encodes CASSATGGAFPYEQYF.

The chain uses TRBV29-1 and TRBJ2-3; D is ambiguous. The CDR3 length is 12 residues. Deletions cut 4 bases from V and 4 bases from J, with 9 bases between. Germline V lookup: CDR1 SQVTM, CDR2 ANQGSEA. The CDR3 sequence: CSVGALPDTQYF. CDR3 nucleotides: TGCAGCGTTGGGGCTCTCCCAGATACGCAGTATTTT.

This clone has just one count. The CDR3 is CASQRGDSPLHF. The CDR3, as DNA: TGTGCCAGCCAGCGGGGGGATTCACCCCTCCACTTT. The chain uses TRBV5-5 and TRBJ1-6, with D tentatively TRBD1 (5 bases). This CDR3 comprises 12 residues. Germline V lookup: CDR1 SGHKS, CDR2 YYEKEE (reference sequence). Deletions cut 7 bases from V and 8 bases from J, with 10 bases between.